This entry lists 24 T cell receptor beta chains sequenced from one sample in a study of naive and memory T cell subsets. Both TRBC1 and TRBC2 were covered by a beta constant-region primer of two equimolar oligonucleotides. In TCRdb, the UMI-ligation and nested PCR reads were re-called with MiXCR into one record per CDR3 protein. This table holds around 40,000 distinct CDR3 sequences, approximately 12% found once. Sequenced material: effector memory CD4+ T cells from blood. This sample's subset: effector memory, CD45RA- CD27-. The origin of the receptors is a human donor in good health.

In its sample, this clonotype was seen a few times. The chain uses TRBV5-6 and TRBJ1-5; the D is unclear. V lost 4 bases to trimming and J lost 4 bases, with 12 bases between them. Germline V CDR1 and CDR2: SGHDT, YYEEEE. CDR3 length: 14 amino acids. The CDR3 region has the DNA TGTGCCAGCAGCCCCACACCGGGGAATCAGCCCCAGCATTTT. Protein sequence: CASSPTPGNQPQHF.

This clonotype was observed many times. V is TRBV4-1 and J is TRBJ2-3; 10 nucleotides match TRBD2. J lost 6 bases, V lost 0 bases, and 9 bases had no gene match. CDR1 is MGHRA, CDR2 YSYEKL, per germline. This CDR3 is built from 17 residues. DNA for the CDR3: TGCGCCAGCAGCCAAGATAAGATGAAGCGGGGGGGGGATACGCAGTATTTT. Its translation: CASSQDKMKRGGDTQYF.

The J gene is TRBJ2-7, the V gene TRBV12-3 or TRBV12-4; the D call may be TRBD1 or TRBD2 (6 bases each). V shed 5 bases and J shed 5 bases, with 16 bases lying between them. The CDR3 covers 14 residues. In nucleotides, the CDR3 is TGTGCCAGCAGTACCCGGGGGCGCGTTCACGAGCAGTACTTC. Translating gives CASSTRGRVHEQYF.

The chain carries TRBV12-3 or TRBV12-4 and TRBJ1-1; 7 nucleotides line up with TRBD1. This CDR3 region has 15 residues. V was pared by 3 bases and J by 0 bases, with 4 bases of the junction left unmatched. Here the CDR3 DNA reads TGTGCCAGCAGTTTGGCGGGACAGATGAACACTGAAGCTTTCTTT. Translating it yields CASSLAGQMNTEAFF.

This clonotype has only a few counts. The J gene is TRBJ1-2, the V gene TRBV19, with TRBD1 as a possible D gene (6 bases). The CDR3 has 15 residues. CDR1 and CDR2 (germline): LNHDA, SQIVND (reference sequence). V lost 6 bases to trimming and J lost 0 bases, with 14 bases between them. CDR3 DNA: TGTGCCAGTAGGAACCCCGGGACAACTAACTATGGCTACACCTTC. It specifies CASRNPGTTNYGYTF.

The gene calls are TRBV25-1 and TRBJ2-3, with no clear D. There are 19 residues in the CDR3. Trimming removed 1 base at V and 1 base at J, with 21 bases between. Germline V lookup: CDR1 MGHDK, CDR2 SYGVNS. The chain's CDR3 is CASSESGRPGILGTDTQYF. The CDR3 nucleotides are TGTGCCAGCAGTGAATCGGGCCGGCCTGGTATTCTGGGCACAGATACGCAGTATTTT.

The V call is TRBV20-1, the J call TRBJ2-5, with D unclear. This CDR3 region has 16 residues. V was clipped by 6 bases and J by 2 bases, with 22 bases between them. CDR1 is DFQATT and CDR2 is SNEGSKA in the germline V gene (reference sequence). Here the CDR3 DNA reads TGCAGTGCGAGATCCCCCCTTACCGGGCCTCAAGAGACCCAGTACTTC. Residues: CSARSPLTGPQETQYF.

This clonotype was found a few times. The chain uses TRBV14 and TRBJ1-4; D call uncertain. Trimming took off 2 bases at V and 8 bases at J, with 15 bases between the two ends. CDR3 length: 15 residues. Germline CDR1 is SGHDN and CDR2 is FVKESK. DNA for the CDR3: TGTGCCAGCAGCCAAAGATCTACCGCACGCGAAAAACTGTTTTTT. Translating gives CASSQRSTAREKLFF. Full variable domain (remainder filled in from reference TRBV14 and TRBJ1-4): EAGVTQFPSHSVIEKGQTVTLRCDPISGHDNLYWYRRVMGKEIKFLLHFVKESKQDESGMPNNRFLAERTGGTYSTLKVQPAELEDSGVYFCASSQRSTAREKLFFGSGTQLSVL.

This clonotype was observed a handful of times. The chain employs TRBV29-1 and TRBJ1-6; D not certain. CDR1 is SQVTM and CDR2 is ANQGSEA in the germline V gene. V was shortened by 5 bases and J by 5 bases, with 13 bases between the two germline ends. CDR3 length: 14 amino acids. The CDR3 region has the DNA TGCAGCGTTAGGACCGGGTTAGATAATTCACCCCTCCACTTT. Amino acids: CSVRTGLDNSPLHF.

This clonotype was seen a handful of times. The rearrangement joins TRBV20-1 to TRBJ2-2; 13 bases line up with TRBD2. Germline V gene lookup returns CDR1 DFQATT and CDR2 SNEGSKA (reference sequence). The CDR3 is 19 residues long. After removal of 1 base from V and 1 base from J, the junction contained 9 bases not matched to a gene. CDR3 sequence (DNA): TGCAGTGCTAGAGGAGCAGGGACTAGCGGGATTGGGAACACCGGGGAGCTGTTTTTT. Residues: CSARGAGTSGIGNTGELFF.

This sequence joins TRBV3-1 and TRBJ1-1; D remains unclear. The CDR3 loop spans 15 amino acids. The V and J ends lost 3 bases and 1 base respectively, with 12 bases between them. Germline CDR1 and CDR2: LGHDT and YNNKEL (reference sequence). CDR3 in DNA: TGTGCCAGCAGCCATAGCAGAGCCCAGAACACTGAAGCTTTCTTT. It specifies CASSHSRAQNTEAFF.

This chain links TRBV20-1 with TRBJ2-2; D gene uncertain. The V gene lost 7 bases and the J gene lost 0 bases, with 6 bases spanning the gap. Germline CDR1 is DFQATT and CDR2 is SNEGSKA (reference sequence). The CDR3 length is 12 residues. The CDR3 reads CSVGPNTGELFF. The CDR3 DNA follows: TGCAGTGTAGGTCCGAACACCGGGGAGCTGTTTTTT.

In its sample, this clonotype was seen a few times. The chain uses TRBV4-1 and TRBJ2-1, with TRBD2 matching 8 bases. V gave up 1 base and J gave up 4 bases; unmatched junction bases: 9. CDR3 length: 17 amino acids. CDR1 is MGHRA and CDR2 is YSYEKL in the germline V gene. CDR3 DNA sequence: TGCGCCAGCAGCCAAGGCCACGGGGCTAGCGGGTACAATGAGCAGTTCTTC. This sequence encodes CASSQGHGASGYNEQFF.

This clonotype has a handful of counts. The V and J genes are TRBV19 and TRBJ2-1; 7 bases line up with TRBD2. V trimming: 6 bases; J trimming: 7 bases; junction bases outside the gene matches: 6. CDR1 LNHDA and CDR2 SQIVND come from the germline V gene (reference sequence). CDR3 length: 13 amino acids. CDR3 protein: CASRGGKGNEQFF. CDR3 nucleotide sequence: TGTGCCAGTAGGGGGGGGAAAGGAAATGAGCAGTTCTTC.

The V gene is TRBV29-1, the J gene TRBJ1-2, with TRBD1 as a possible D gene (5 bases). The germline V gene encodes CDR1 SQVTM and CDR2 ANQGSEA. Trimming took 4 bases from V and 8 from J, leaving 17 bases between them. The CDR3 spans 13 residues. CDR3 in DNA: TGCAGCGTTGGACCGGGGCGAAGTAGAGGCTACACCTTC. It yields the protein CSVGPGRSRGYTF.

The chain couples TRBV19 to TRBJ2-1; D gene uncertain. The germline V gene encodes CDR1 LNHDA and CDR2 SQIVND (reference sequence). CDR3 length: 15 residues. Trimming pared 4 bases from V and 8 bases from J, leaving 18 bases between. The CDR3 spells CASSKTAKRSDEQFF. The CDR3 DNA sequence: TGTGCCAGTAGTAAGACTGCAAAGCGCTCGGATGAGCAGTTCTTC.

The chain is built from TRBV11-2 and TRBJ2-2; 11 nucleotides line up with TRBD2. The CDR3 runs 15 residues. Germline loops: CDR1 SGHAT, CDR2 FQNNGV. V shed 3 bases and J 6 bases; nucleotides not matched to a gene: 3. CDR3 in DNA: TGTGCCAGCAGCTTTTTAGCGGGAGGGGCCGGGGAGCTGTTTTTT. This gives the protein CASSFLAGGAGELFF.

This clonotype was observed many times. The V gene is TRBV6-1, the J gene TRBJ2-5, with D uncertain. This CDR3 has 15 amino acids. Germline V gene data show CDR1 as MNHNS and CDR2 as SASEGT. V was cut by 6 bases and J by 5 bases, with 19 bases left in between. This CDR3 reads CASRWAVGSRETQYF. The CDR3 region has the DNA TGTGCCAGCAGGTGGGCCGTCGGGTCAAGGGAGACCCAGTACTTC.

This clonotype was observed at least ten times. The rearrangement links TRBV7-2 to TRBJ2-7; 11 nucleotides agree with TRBD2. V trimming: 3 bases; J trimming: 4 bases; junction bases outside the gene matches: 5. CDR3 length equals 15 residues. Germline V gene sequence: CDR1 SGHTA, CDR2 FQGNSA. CDR3 bases: TGTGCCAGCAGCTTCACTAGCGGGAGAGGATACGAGCAGTACTTC. Translated, it gives CASSFTSGRGYEQYF.

Many counts were recorded for this clonotype. V usage is TRBV20-1 and J usage is TRBJ2-3; 7 nucleotides line up with TRBD2. The CDR3 consists of 14 residues. With V trimmed by 2 bases and J by 6 bases, 8 bases remained unmatched. Germline values: CDR1 DFQATT, CDR2 SNEGSKA (reference sequence). The CDR3 nucleotides are TGCAGTGCTAGACTGGCGGGGGTTAGGGATACGCAGTATTTT. Residues: CSARLAGVRDTQYF.

This clonotype was counted ten times or more. The chain recombines TRBV20-1 with TRBJ2-7; the D is unclear. The germline CDR1 and CDR2 sequences are DFQATT and SNEGSKA (reference sequence). V was cut by 3 bases and J by 0 bases, with 12 bases left in between. CDR3 length equals 14 residues. CDR3 amino acids: CSASRISSSYEQYF. The CDR3 nucleotides are TGCAGTGCTAGTAGAATCTCTAGCTCCTACGAGCAGTACTTC.

This clonotype is medium-sized in the sample. The junction departs from germline at one end; a sequencing error may be responsible. The chain links TRBV12-3 or TRBV12-4 to TRBJ2-1; D perhaps matches TRBD2 (6 bases). The CDR3 runs to 14 residues. The CDR3 DNA reads TGTGCCAGCAGTCTAGCGTCTTCCAGCAATGAGCAGTTCTTC. Encoded protein: CASSLASSSNEQFF.

This clonotype showed up just a few times. The J gene is TRBJ2-7, the V gene TRBV7-2; 10 positions agree with TRBD2. Germline CDR1 and CDR2: SGHTA and FQGNSA. The CDR3 is made up of 15 amino acids. V lost 0 bases to trimming and J lost 7 bases; unmatched junction nucleotides: 6. CDR3 protein: CASSLALAGVGEQYF. CDR3 in DNA: TGTGCCAGCAGCTTAGCGCTAGCGGGAGTCGGGGAGCAGTACTTC.

The genes are TRBV12-3 or TRBV12-4 and TRBJ2-7; 8 nucleotides align to TRBD2. There are 13 residues in the CDR3. After removal of 6 bases from V and 4 bases from J, the junction contained 5 bases not matched to a gene. The CDR3 reads CASRSGRRYEQYF. The CDR3, as DNA: TGTGCCAGCAGGAGCGGGAGAAGGTACGAGCAGTACTTC.